These 2 T cell receptor beta chains were all obtained from the same sample, sequenced in a study of T cell responses to AZD1222 COVID-19 vaccine. The data were produced by immunoSEQ multiplex PCR, yet TCRdb's version contains in-frame clones alone and is incomplete. The sample shows 84,000 or so clones, roughly nine tenths of them seen only once. Material: peripheral blood, obtained on day 0 of AZD1222 vaccination. The source of these receptors is an adult in good health.

The chain joins TRBV5-1 to TRBJ2-7, with TRBD2 matching over 10 bases. V lost 7 bases and J lost 2; bases outside the gene matches: 12. This CDR3 is built from 16 residues. Germline lookup yields CDR1 SGHRS and CDR2 YFSETQ. Here the CDR3 DNA reads TGCGCCAGCCGTATTACCGGGACTAGCGTCACCTACGAGCAGTACTTC. Residues: CASRITGTSVTYEQYF.

The V and J genes are TRBV7-9 and TRBJ2-1; TRBD2 matches at 14 bases. The CDR3 is made up of 19 amino acids. V gave up 2 bases and J gave up 4 bases; unmatched junction bases: 10. The V gene's germline CDR1 is SEHNR and CDR2 FQNEAQ (reference sequence). In nucleotides, the CDR3 is TGTGCCAGCAGCTTAAGTCTGGGACTAGCGGGAGCAGCTTACAATGAGCAGTTCTTC. Amino acids: CASSLSLGLAGAAYNEQFF.